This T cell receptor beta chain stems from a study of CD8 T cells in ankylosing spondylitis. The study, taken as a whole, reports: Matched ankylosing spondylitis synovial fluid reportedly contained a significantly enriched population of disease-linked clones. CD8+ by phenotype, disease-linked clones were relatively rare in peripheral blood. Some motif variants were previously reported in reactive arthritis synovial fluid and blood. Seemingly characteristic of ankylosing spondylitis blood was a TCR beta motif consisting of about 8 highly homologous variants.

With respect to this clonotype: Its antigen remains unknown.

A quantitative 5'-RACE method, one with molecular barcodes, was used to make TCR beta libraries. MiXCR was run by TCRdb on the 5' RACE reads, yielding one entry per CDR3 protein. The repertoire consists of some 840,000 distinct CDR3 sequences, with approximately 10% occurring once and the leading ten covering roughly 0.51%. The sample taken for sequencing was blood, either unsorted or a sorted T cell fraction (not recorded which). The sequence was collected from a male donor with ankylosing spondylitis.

Here the CDR3 DNA reads TGTGCCAGCAGCTTAGCTGGAGGGGAATCACCCCTCCACTTT. Translation gives CASSLAGGESPLHF. The chain carries TRBV7-2 and TRBJ1-6, with D possibly being TRBD1 (5 bases). Between the trimmed V and J ends, which lost 0 bases and 10 bases, there was a span of 10 bases. The germline V gene has CDR1 SGHTA and CDR2 FQGNSA. The CDR3 has 14 residues.